The 10 T cell receptor beta chains presented below share a single source sample, sequenced in a study of T-cell reconstitution after alpha-beta-depleted transplantation in children (dated by TCRdb to about 2016). In light of the paper, this sample's time point label describes: day 60 (about 2 months) after transplantation. The treatment or condition label corresponds to: allogeneic hematopoietic cell transplantation with graft depleted of TCRalphabeta T cells and CD19 B cells. The library was made by PCR. Sequencing was performed on an Illumina HiSeq 2500. TCR library preparation used molecular barcoding, with unique molecular identifiers applied to normalize quantification of the TCRbeta repertoire. TCRdb reprocessed the public reads (quality trimming at Q25 with fastp, clone calling with MiXCR) and kept in-frame beta chains. A single entry per CDR3 protein holds the most common genes and DNA from its merged rows. The sample yields roughly 49,000 distinct CDR3 sequences; around 9% were counted once. Together, the top ten hold 27% of the sample.

This material consisted of PBMCs, mostly from graft donor cells, taken 60 days after TCRalphabeta/CD19-depleted stem cell transplant. The receptors were sampled from a male patient aged 2 to 9 who had a stem cell transplant for chronic granulomatous disease, so the T cells may come from the graft donor.

This clonotype has at least ten counts. J is TRBJ2-1 and V is TRBV28; D not resolved. The V gene lost 8 bases and the J gene lost 7 bases, with 15 bases spanning the gap. This CDR3 is 13 amino acids long. The germline V gene has CDR1 MDHEN and CDR2 SYDVKM. The CDR3 DNA reads as TGTGCCAGCGGTCTTTTGGGTGTGAATGAGCAGTTCTTC. It codes for CASGLLGVNEQFF. The full variable domain, completed using reference TRBV28 and TRBJ2-1, is DVKVTQSSRYLVKRTGEKVFLECVQDMDHENMFWYRQDPGLGLRLIYFSYDVKMKEKGDIPEGYSVSREKKERFSLILESASTNQTSMYLCASGLLGVNEQFFGPGTRLTVL.

The J gene is TRBJ1-1, the V gene TRBV11-3; possibly TRBD1 for D (6 bases). The CDR3 covers 15 residues. V was trimmed by 1 base and J by 5 bases, leaving 14 bases between them. The V gene's germline CDR1 is SGHNT and CDR2 YENEEA. The CDR3 DNA is TGTGCCAGCAGCTTAGGAGGGGGGCGAGGAACTGAAGCTTTCTTT. Protein: CASSLGGGRGTEAFF.

This clonotype was seen repeatedly, ten times or more. CDR3 protein: CASSQVSRQLEVEQYF. For the CDR3, the DNA is TGTGCCAGCAGCCAAGTATCCCGCCAGCTCGAAGTGGAGCAGTACTTC. The gene calls are TRBV4-2 and TRBJ2-7; D ambiguous. Trimming shortened V by 1 base and J by 7 bases, and 20 bases separated the two germline ends. The CDR3 has 16 amino acids. From germline, CDR1 is LGHNA and CDR2 YNFKEQ.

This chain uses TRBV6-2 or TRBV6-3 with TRBJ2-3, with 7 bases aligning to TRBD2. CDR1 is MNHEY, CDR2 SVGEGT, per germline. This CDR3 has 15 residues. Trimming at V came to 6 bases and at J to 5 bases, leaving 11 bases not matched to a gene. The CDR3 DNA reads as TGTGCCAGCAGCCAGTCGCGGGAGTATATAGATACGCAGTATTTT. Translation: CASSQSREYIDTQYF.

This clonotype has more than one count but fewer than ten. The chain is built from TRBV20-1 and TRBJ2-7; the match to TRBD1 covers 9 bases. Germline trimming cut 1 base from V and 3 bases from J; bases unmatched to any gene: 7. This CDR3 spans 15 amino acids. Germline CDR1 DFQATT, CDR2 SNEGSKA (reference sequence). CDR3 sequence: CSARGRGQGGYEQYF. CDR3 coding DNA: TGCAGTGCTAGAGGACGGGGACAGGGAGGCTACGAGCAGTACTTC.

This clonotype came up many times. The V and J genes are TRBV6-5 and TRBJ1-5; possible D gene TRBD1, 6 bases. The germline CDR1 and CDR2 sequences are MNHEY and SVGAGI. The CDR3 sequence is 18 residues long. The V end lost 0 bases, the J end lost 3 bases, and 18 bases lay between the germline ends. This CDR3 is CASSYSYPDSIYNQPQHF. The CDR3 bases are TGTGCCAGCAGTTACTCCTACCCGGACAGTATATACAATCAGCCCCAGCATTTT.

The chain employs TRBV27 and TRBJ2-7, with D perhaps TRBD1 or TRBD2 (6 bases each). CDR3 length: 14 amino acids. The V gene lost 6 bases and the J gene lost 5 bases, with 17 bases spanning the gap. Germline CDR1 is MNHEY and CDR2 is SMNVEV (reference sequence). The CDR3 DNA follows: TGTGCCAGCAGACTATATCCGGGGGCCCACGAGCAGTACTTC. Amino acids: CASRLYPGAHEQYF.

This clonotype was observed at least ten times. The chain combines TRBV20-1 with TRBJ2-5, with 12 bases aligning to TRBD2. This CDR3 has 16 amino acids. Germline values: CDR1 DFQATT, CDR2 SNEGSKA (reference sequence). Trimming took 3 bases from V and 4 from J; bases not matched to a gene: 9. The CDR3 loop reads CSASPVASGRGETQYF. The CDR3 coding sequence is TGCAGTGCTAGCCCGGTGGCTAGCGGGAGGGGAGAGACCCAGTACTTC.

This clonotype was seen more than once but under ten times. The rearrangement links TRBV28 to TRBJ2-5, with 9 bases identical to TRBD2. CDR1 MDHEN and CDR2 SYDVKM come from the germline V gene. This CDR3 has 15 residues. V dropped 3 bases and J dropped 7; count of bases not matched to a gene: 9. The CDR3 is CASSFPLAGSGTQYF. In DNA, the CDR3 is TGTGCCAGCAGTTTCCCTCTAGCGGGATCGGGGACCCAGTACTTC.

There are many counts of this clonotype. The V gene is TRBV19, the J gene TRBJ2-2; D remains unclear. The V end was cut by 0 bases, the J end by 7 bases, with 12 bases between. This CDR3 comprises 15 residues. CDR1 and CDR2 from the germline V gene are LNHDA and SQIVND (reference sequence). The CDR3 reads CASSIDSRPGGELFF. The CDR3 DNA follows: TGTGCCAGTAGTATAGATTCCCGTCCGGGCGGGGAGCTGTTTTTT.